Below, one TCR beta chain is given with its context. Trimming at V came to 6 bases and at J to 9 bases, leaving 7 bases not matched to a gene. This CDR3 has 14 residues. The germline V gene encodes CDR1 MNHNS and CDR2 SASEGT. The sample belongs to a study of T cell changes during pregnancy in multiple sclerosis. Using immunoSEQ multiplex PCR, the repertoire was profiled, and TCRdb retains in-frame clones only, with some absent. The table lists just under 95,000 clones, roughly 92% of them singletons. This receptor was identified in a female donor with multiple sclerosis, enrolled in a pregnancy study. Sequencing used peripheral blood, obtained in the first trimester of pregnancy. The chain is built from TRBV6-1 and TRBJ1-6; 8 bases agree with TRBD1. The CDR3, as DNA: TGTGCCAGCAGACCGGGACAGGAGACTTCACCCCTCCACTTT. This sequence encodes CASRPGQETSPLHF.